The 6 T cell receptor beta chains given below trace back to one sample, sequenced in a study of shared clonotypes between healthy human individuals. CD45RO-negative, CCR7-selected cells formed the naive CD8 fraction, which excluded terminally differentiated effector memory CD45RA+ cells. Profiled with immunoSEQ multiplex PCR; TCRdb holds only in-frame clones, not every one. The table has some 2.1 million clones, about 95% seen once. The sample consisted of naive CD8+ T cells sorted from blood. The receptors were sampled from a man between 18 and 29 years old in good health.

The rearrangement links TRBV7-9 to TRBJ2-7, with D uncertain. Germline lookup yields CDR1 SEHNR and CDR2 FQNEAQ (reference sequence). The ends were cut back, 3 bases at V and 5 bases at J, with 5 bases in the middle. The CDR3 has 11 residues. CDR3 loop: CASSFVNEQYF. In DNA form, the CDR3 reads TGTGCCAGCAGCTTTGTTAACGAGCAGTACTTC. The variable domain in full, with the rest retrieved from reference TRBV7-9 and TRBJ2-7, is DTGVSQNPRHKITKRGQNVTFRCDPISEHNRLYWYRQTLGQGPEFLTYFQNEAQLEKSRLLSDRFSAERPKGSFSTLEIQRTEQGDSAMYLCASSFVNEQYFGPGTRLTVT.

This chain connects TRBV28 to TRBJ1-4; D is unresolved. Germline V gene sequence: CDR1 MDHEN, CDR2 SYDVKM. Trimming pared 3 bases from V and 6 bases from J, leaving 8 bases between. The CDR3 extends over 13 amino acids. The CDR3 loop is CASSFVVDEKLFF. The CDR3 DNA follows: TGTGCCAGCAGTTTTGTCGTGGATGAAAAACTGTTTTTT.

This clone has a single count. This sample also contains other DNA sequences that code for the same CDR3. The chain uses TRBV5-1 and TRBJ2-7, with 7 positions matching TRBD1. CDR3 size: 13 residues. With V trimmed by 1 base and J by 3 bases, 1 base remained unmatched. The germline gives CDR1 SGHRS, CDR2 YFSETQ. CDR3 sequence (DNA): TGCGCCAGCAGCTTGCGGACAGGCTACGAGCAGTACTTC. Encoded protein: CASSLRTGYEQYF.

The chain employs TRBV11-2 and TRBJ1-6; the D is unclear. This CDR3 has 19 amino acids. CDR1 SGHAT and CDR2 FQNNGV come from the germline V gene. Trimming pared 1 base from V and 0 bases from J, leaving 16 bases between. CDR3 bases: TGTGCCAGCAGCTTAGGAGAGATCCGACGAAGCTCCTATAATTCACCCCTCCACTTT. Its translation: CASSLGEIRRSSYNSPLHF.

The chain employs TRBV27 and TRBJ2-7, with D perhaps given as TRBD1 or TRBD2 (5 bases each). Trimming took off 3 bases at V and 4 bases at J, with 19 bases between the two ends. Germline V gene data show CDR1 as MNHEY and CDR2 as SMNVEV (reference sequence). This CDR3 has 16 residues. The CDR3 DNA reads as TGTGCCAGCAGTTTCTCCTCAGGGAGTCTTATTTACGAGCAGTACTTC. It yields the protein CASSFSSGSLIYEQYF.

The chain carries TRBV7-9 and TRBJ2-5; a weak D match, TRBD1 (5 bases). The CDR3 sequence is 13 residues long. Trimming took 6 bases from V and 1 from J, leaving 9 bases between them. Germline CDR1 and CDR2: SEHNR and FQNEAQ (reference sequence). The CDR3 reads CASSPGFQETQYF. The CDR3 bases are TGTGCCAGCAGTCCAGGGTTCCAAGAGACCCAGTACTTC.